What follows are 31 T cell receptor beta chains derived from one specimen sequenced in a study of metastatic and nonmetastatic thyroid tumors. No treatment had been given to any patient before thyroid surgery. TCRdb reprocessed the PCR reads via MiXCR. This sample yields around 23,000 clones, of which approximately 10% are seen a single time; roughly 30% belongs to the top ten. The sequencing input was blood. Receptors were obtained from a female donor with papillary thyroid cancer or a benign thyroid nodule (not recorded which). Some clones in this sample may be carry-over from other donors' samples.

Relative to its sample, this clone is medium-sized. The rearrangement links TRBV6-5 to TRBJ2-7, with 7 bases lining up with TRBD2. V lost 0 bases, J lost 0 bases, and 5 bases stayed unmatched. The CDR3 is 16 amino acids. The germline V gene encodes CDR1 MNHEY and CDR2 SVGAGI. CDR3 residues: CASSYSGAGSSYEQYF. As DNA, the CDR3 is TGTGCCAGCAGTTACTCGGGAGCGGGGAGCTCCTACGAGCAGTACTTC.

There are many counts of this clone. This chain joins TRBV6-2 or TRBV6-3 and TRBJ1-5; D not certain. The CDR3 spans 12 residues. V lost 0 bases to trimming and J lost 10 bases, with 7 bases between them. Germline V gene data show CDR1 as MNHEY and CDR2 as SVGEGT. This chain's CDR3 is CASSYSVSPQHF. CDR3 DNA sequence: TGTGCCAGCAGTTACTCGGTGTCCCCCCAGCATTTT.

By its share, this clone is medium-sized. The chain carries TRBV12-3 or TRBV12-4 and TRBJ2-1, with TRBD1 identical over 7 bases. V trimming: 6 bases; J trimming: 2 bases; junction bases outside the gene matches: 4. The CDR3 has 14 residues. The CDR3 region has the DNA TGTGCCAGCAGCCCCGGGACAGCCTACAATGAGCAGTTCTTC. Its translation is CASSPGTAYNEQFF.

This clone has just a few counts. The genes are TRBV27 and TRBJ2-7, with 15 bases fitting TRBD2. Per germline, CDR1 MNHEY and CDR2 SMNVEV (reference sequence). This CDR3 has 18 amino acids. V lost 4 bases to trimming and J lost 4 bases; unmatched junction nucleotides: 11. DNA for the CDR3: TGTGCCAGCAGTTATTCCGGGACTAGCGGGGGGCCAGTTTACGAGCAGTACTTC. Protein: CASSYSGTSGGPVYEQYF.

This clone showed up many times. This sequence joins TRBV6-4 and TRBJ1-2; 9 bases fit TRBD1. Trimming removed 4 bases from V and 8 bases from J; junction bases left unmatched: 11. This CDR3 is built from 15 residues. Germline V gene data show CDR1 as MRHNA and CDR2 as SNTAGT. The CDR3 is CASSAPGQGMKGYTF. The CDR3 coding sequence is TGTGCCAGCAGTGCCCCGGGACAGGGTATGAAGGGCTACACCTTC.

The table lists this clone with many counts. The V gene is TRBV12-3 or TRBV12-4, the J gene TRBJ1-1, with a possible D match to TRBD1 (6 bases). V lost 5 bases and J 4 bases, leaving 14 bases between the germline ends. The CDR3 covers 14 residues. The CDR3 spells CASSPQGSPTEAFF. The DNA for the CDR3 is TGTGCCAGCAGTCCACAGGGATCCCCCACTGAAGCTTTCTTT.

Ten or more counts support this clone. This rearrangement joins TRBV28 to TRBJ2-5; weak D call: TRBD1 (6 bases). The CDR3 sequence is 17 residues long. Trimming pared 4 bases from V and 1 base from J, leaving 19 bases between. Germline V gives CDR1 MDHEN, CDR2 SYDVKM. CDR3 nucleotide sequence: TGTGCCAGCAGTTCAAATCAGGGGAAAGTGTCCCAAGAGACCCAGTACTTC. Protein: CASSSNQGKVSQETQYF.

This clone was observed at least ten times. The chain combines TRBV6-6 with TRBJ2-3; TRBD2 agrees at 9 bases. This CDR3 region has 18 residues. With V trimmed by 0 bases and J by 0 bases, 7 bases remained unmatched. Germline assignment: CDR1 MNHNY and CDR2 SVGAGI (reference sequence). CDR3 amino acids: CASSYSIGSGGSTDTQYF. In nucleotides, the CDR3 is TGTGCCAGCAGTTACTCGATTGGTAGCGGGGGAAGCACAGATACGCAGTATTTT.

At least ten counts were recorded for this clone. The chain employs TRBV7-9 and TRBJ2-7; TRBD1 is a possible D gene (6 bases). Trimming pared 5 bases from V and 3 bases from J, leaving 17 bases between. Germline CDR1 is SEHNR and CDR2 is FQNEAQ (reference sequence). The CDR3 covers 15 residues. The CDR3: CASSPPQGLIYEQYF. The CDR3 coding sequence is TGTGCCAGCAGCCCTCCGCAGGGGCTAATCTACGAGCAGTACTTC.

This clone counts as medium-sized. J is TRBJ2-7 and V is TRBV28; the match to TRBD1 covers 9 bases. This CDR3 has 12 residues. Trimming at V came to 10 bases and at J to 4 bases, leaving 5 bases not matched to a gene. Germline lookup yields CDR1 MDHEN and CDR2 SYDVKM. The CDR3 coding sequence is TGTGCCACCGGACAGGGGATATACGAGCAGTACTTC. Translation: CATGQGIYEQYF.

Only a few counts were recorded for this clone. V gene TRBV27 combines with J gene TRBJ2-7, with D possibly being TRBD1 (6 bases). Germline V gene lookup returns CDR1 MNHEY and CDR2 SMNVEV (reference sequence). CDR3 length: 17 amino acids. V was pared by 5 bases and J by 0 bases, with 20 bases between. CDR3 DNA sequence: TGTGCCAGCAGTCCACTGGACAGCCAAAAGACCTCCTACGAGCAGTACTTC. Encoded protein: CASSPLDSQKTSYEQYF.

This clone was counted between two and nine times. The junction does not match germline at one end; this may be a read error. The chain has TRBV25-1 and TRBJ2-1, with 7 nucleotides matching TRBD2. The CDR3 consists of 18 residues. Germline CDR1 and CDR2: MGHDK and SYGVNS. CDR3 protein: CSSSEPPGLAVENNEQFF. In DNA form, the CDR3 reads TGTTCCAGCAGTGAACCTCCTGGGCTAGCGGTAGAGAACAATGAGCAGTTCTTC.

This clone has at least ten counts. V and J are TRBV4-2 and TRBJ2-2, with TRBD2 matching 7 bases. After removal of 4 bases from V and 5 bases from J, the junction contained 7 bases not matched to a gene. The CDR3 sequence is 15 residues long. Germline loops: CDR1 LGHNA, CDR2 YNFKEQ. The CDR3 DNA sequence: TGTGCCAGCAGCCGCGGCGGGAGTCAGACCGGGGAGCTGTTTTTT. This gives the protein CASSRGGSQTGELFF.

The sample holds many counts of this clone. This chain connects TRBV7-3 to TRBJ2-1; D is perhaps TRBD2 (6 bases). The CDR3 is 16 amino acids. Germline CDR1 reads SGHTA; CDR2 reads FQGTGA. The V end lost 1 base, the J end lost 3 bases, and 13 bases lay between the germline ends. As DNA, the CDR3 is TGTGCCAGCAGCTTAAGCCCGGGAGTGGGCTACAATGAGCAGTTCTTC. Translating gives CASSLSPGVGYNEQFF.

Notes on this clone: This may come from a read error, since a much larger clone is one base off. The CDR3 nucleotides are TGTGCCATCAGCGTAGGGGGAGCCAGCTCTGGGGCCAACGTCCTGACTTTC. Protein product: CAISVGGASSGANVLTF. The chain recombines TRBV9 with TRBJ2-6, with D possibly being TRBD1 (6 bases). The CDR3 spans 17 residues. From germline, CDR1 is SGDLS and CDR2 YYNGEE.

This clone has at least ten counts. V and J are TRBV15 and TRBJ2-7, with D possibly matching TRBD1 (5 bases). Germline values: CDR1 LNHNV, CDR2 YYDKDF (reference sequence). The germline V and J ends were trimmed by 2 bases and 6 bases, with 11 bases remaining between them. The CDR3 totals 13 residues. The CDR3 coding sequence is TGTGCCACCAGCAGAATTAGGGGTGGCGAGCAGTACTTC. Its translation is CATSRIRGGEQYF. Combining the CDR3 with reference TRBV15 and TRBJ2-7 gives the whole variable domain DAMVIQNPRYQVTQFGKPVTLSCSQTLNHNVMYWYQQKSSQAPKLLFHYYDKDFNNEADTPDNFQSRRPNTSFCFLDIRSPGLGDTAMYLCATSRIRGGEQYFGPGTRLTVT.

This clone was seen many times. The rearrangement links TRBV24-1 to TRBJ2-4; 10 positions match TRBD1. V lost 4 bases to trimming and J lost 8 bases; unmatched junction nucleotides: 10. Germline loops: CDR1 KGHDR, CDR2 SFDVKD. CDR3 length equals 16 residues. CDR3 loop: CATSDPNPDRGDIQYF. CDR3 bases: TGTGCCACCAGTGACCCAAACCCGGACAGGGGGGACATTCAGTACTTC.

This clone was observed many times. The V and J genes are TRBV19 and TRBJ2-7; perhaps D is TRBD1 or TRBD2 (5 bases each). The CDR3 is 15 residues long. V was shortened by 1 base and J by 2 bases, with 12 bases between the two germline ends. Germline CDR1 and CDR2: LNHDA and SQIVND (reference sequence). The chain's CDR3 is CASSIGGYGTYEQYF. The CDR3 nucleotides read TGTGCCAGTAGTATAGGGGGGTATGGTACCTACGAGCAGTACTTC. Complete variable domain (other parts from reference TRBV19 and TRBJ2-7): DGGITQSPKYLFRKEGQNVTLSCEQNLNHDAMYWYRQDPGQGLRLIYYSQIVNDFQKGDIAEGYSVSREKKESFPLTVTSAQKNPTAFYLCASSIGGYGTYEQYFGPGTRLTVT.

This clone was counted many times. The CDR3 DNA reads TGTGCCAGTAGTCCCGGGACAGGCTACGAGCAGTACTTC. This translates into CASSPGTGYEQYF. This sequence joins TRBV19 and TRBJ2-7, with TRBD1 matching over 8 bases. This CDR3 spans 13 amino acids. Trimming at V came to 5 bases and at J to 3 bases, leaving 3 bases not matched to a gene. Germline CDR1 reads LNHDA; CDR2 reads SQIVND (reference sequence).

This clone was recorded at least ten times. CDR3 in amino acids: CASRVVDRIYGYTF. The CDR3 coding sequence is TGTGCCAGCAGAGTAGTGGACAGGATTTATGGCTACACCTTC. The chain couples TRBV6-2 or TRBV6-3 to TRBJ1-2; 7 bases align to TRBD1. V shed 6 bases and J 5 bases; nucleotides not matched to a gene: 9. CDR3 size: 14 residues. Germline assignment: CDR1 MNHEY and CDR2 SVGEGT.

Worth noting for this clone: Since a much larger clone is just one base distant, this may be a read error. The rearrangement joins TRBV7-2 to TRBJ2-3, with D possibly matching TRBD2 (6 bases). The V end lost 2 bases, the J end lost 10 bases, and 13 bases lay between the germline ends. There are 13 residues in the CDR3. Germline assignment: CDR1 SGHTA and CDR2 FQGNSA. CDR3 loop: CASSLTSGDAQYF. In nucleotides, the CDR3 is TGTGCCAGCAGCTTAACTTCGGGGGATGCGCAGTATTTT.

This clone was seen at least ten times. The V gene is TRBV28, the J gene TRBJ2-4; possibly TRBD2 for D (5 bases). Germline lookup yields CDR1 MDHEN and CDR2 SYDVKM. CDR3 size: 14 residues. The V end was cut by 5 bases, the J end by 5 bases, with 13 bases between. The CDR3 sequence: CASSPEGLQNIQYF. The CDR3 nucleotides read TGTGCCAGCAGTCCTGAGGGCCTTCAAAACATTCAGTACTTC.

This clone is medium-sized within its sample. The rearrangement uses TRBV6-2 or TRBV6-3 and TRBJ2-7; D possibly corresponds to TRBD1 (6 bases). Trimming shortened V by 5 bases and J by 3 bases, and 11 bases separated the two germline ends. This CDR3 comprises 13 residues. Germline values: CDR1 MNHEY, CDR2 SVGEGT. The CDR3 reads CASSILGGYEQYF. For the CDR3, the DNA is TGTGCCAGCAGTATCTTAGGGGGCTACGAGCAGTACTTC.

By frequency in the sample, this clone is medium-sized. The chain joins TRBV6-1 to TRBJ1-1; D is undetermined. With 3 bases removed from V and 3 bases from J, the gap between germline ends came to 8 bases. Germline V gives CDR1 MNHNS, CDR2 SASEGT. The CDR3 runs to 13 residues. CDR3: CASSETDYTEAFF. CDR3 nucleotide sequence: TGTGCCAGCAGTGAGACGGATTACACTGAAGCTTTCTTT.

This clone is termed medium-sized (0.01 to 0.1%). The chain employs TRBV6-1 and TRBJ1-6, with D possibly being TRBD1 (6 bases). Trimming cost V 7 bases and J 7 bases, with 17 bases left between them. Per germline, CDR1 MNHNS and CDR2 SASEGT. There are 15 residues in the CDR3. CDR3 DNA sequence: TGTGCCAGCAACCCCGGGGGCAACAAAAATTCACCCCTCCACTTT. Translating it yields CASNPGGNKNSPLHF.

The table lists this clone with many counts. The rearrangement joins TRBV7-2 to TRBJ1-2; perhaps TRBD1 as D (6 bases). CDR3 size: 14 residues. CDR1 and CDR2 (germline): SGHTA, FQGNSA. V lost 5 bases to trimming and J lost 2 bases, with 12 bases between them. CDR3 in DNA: TGTGCCAGCAGCCCCGGACAGACCAACTATGGCTACACCTTC. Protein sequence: CASSPGQTNYGYTF.

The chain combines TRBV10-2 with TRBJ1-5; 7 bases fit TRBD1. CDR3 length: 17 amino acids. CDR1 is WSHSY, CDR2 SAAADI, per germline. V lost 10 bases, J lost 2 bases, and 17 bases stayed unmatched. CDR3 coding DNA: TGCGCCACCGACCGTGGGGGGAAGGGGGCGGGCAATCAGCCCCAGCATTTT. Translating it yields CATDRGGKGAGNQPQHF.

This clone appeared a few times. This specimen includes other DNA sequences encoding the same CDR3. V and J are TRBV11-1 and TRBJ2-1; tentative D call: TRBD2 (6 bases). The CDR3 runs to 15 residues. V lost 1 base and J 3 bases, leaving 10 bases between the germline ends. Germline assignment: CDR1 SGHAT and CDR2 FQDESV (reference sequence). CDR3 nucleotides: TGTGCCAGCAGCTTAGTGGGGGGTTACTACAATGAGCAGTTCTTC. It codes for CASSLVGGYYNEQFF.

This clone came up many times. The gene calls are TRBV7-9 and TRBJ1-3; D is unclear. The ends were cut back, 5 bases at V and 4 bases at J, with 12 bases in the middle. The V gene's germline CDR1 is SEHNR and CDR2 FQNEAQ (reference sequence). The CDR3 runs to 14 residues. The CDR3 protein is CASSPGLAGNTIYF. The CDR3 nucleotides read TGTGCCAGCAGCCCGGGCCTCGCGGGAAACACCATATATTTT. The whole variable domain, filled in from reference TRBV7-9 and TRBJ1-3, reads DTGVSQNPRHKITKRGQNVTFRCDPISEHNRLYWYRQTLGQGPEFLTYFQNEAQLEKSRLLSDRFSAERPKGSFSTLEIQRTEQGDSAMYLCASSPGLAGNTIYFGEGSWLTVV.

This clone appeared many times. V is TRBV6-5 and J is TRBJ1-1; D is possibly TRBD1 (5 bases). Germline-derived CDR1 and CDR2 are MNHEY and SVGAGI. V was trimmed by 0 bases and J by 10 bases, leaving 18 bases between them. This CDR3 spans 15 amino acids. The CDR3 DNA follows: TGTGCCAGCAGTTACTCGCCCCGGGGGGGTGGGGGAGCTTTCTTT. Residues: CASSYSPRGGGGAFF.

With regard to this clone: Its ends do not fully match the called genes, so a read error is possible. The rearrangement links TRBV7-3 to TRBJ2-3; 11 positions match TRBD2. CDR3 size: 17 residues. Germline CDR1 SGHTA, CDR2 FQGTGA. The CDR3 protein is CASSLTSGSTERDTQYF. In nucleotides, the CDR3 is TGTGCCAGCAGCCTAACTAGCGGGAGCACCGAAAGAGATACGCAGTATTTT.